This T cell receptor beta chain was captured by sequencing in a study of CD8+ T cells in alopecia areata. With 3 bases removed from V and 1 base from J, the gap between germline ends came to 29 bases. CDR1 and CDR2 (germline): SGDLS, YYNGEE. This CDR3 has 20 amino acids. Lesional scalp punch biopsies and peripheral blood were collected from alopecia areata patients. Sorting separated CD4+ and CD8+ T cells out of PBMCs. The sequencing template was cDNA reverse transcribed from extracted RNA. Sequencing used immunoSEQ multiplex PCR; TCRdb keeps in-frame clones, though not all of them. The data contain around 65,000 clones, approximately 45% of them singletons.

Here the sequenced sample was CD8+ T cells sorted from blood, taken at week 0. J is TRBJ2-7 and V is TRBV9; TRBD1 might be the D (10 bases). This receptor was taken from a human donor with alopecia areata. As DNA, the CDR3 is TGTGCCAGCAGCGCGGGACAGGGGATTGTTGCGGGAGGGCCGTCCTACGAGCAGTACTTC. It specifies CASSAGQGIVAGGPSYEQYF.